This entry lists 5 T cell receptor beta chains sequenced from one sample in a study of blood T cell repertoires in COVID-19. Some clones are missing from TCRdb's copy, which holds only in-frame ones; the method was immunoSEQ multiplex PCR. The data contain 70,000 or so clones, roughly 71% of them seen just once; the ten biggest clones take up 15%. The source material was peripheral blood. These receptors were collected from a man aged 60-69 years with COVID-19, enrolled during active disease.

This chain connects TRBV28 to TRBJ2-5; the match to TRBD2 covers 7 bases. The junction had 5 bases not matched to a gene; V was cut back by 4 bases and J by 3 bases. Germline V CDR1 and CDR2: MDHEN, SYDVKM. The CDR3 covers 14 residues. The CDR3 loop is CASSSGTIKETQYF. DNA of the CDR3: TGTGCCAGCAGTTCCGGGACTATCAAAGAGACCCAGTACTTC.

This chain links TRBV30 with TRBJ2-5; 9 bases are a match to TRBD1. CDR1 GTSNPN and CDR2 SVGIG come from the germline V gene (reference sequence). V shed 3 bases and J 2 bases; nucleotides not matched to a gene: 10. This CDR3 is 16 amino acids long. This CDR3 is CAWSRKAGQGQETQYF. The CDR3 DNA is TGTGCCTGGAGCCGAAAGGCTGGACAGGGGCAAGAGACCCAGTACTTC. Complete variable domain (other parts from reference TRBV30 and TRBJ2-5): SQTIHQWPATLVQPVGSPLSLECTVEGTSNPNLYWYRQAAGRGLQLLFYSVGIGQISSEVPQNLSASRPQDRQFILSSKKLLLSDSGFYLCAWSRKAGQGQETQYFGPGTRLLVL.

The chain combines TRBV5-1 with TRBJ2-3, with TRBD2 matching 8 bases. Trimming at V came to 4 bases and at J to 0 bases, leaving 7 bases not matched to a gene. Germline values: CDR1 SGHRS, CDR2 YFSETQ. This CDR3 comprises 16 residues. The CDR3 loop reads CASSLSGGVSTDTQYF. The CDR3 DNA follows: TGCGCCAGCAGCCTAAGCGGGGGAGTTAGCACAGATACGCAGTATTTT. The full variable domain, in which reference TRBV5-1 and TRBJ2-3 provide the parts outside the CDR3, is KAGVTQTPRYLIKTRGQQVTLSCSPISGHRSVSWYQQTPGQGLQFLFEYFSETQRNKGNFPGRFSGRQFSNSRSEMNVSTLELGDSALYLCASSLSGGVSTDTQYFGPGTRLTVL.

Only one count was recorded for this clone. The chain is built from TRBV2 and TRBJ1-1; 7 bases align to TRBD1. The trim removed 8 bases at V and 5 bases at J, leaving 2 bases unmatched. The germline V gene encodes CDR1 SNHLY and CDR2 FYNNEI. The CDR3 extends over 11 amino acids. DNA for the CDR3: TGTGCCAGCTCCAGGGGGACTGAAGCTTTCTTT. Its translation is CASSRGTEAFF.

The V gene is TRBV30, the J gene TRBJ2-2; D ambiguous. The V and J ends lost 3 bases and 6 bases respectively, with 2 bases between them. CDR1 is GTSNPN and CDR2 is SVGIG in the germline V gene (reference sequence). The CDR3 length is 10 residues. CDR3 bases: TGTGCCTGGAGCTCCGGGGAGCTGTTTTTT. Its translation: CAWSSGELFF.